This T cell receptor beta chain appears in the sequencing data of a study of T-cell memory formation after mild COVID-19. Comment on this clonotype: Antigen: not known.

Constant-segment primers served in 5'RACE that generated TCR alpha and TCR beta cDNA libraries bearing sample barcodes and UMIs. MiXCR, applied by TCRdb to the 5' RACE reads, yields one record per CDR3 protein. Of around 180,000 distinct CDR3 sequences listed, approximately 16% were seen once; the top ten hold around 2%. This CDR3 is 15 amino acids long. CDR1 is SGHTA, CDR2 FQGNSA, per germline. The ends were cut back, 0 bases at V and 5 bases at J, with 13 bases in the middle. The study, taken as a whole, reports: Pre-infection memory harbored some responding clones, suggesting cross-reactive memory joined.

Sequencing was done on a sample of PBMCs or a T cell subset sorted from them (not recorded which). The clonotype comes from an adult woman who had mild COVID-19 (a few samples of this study predate the infection). Cell type and time point are not known. The chain links TRBV7-2 to TRBJ2-5; TRBD1 is a possible D gene (6 bases). CDR3 sequence: CASSLAQGVLETQYF. CDR3 nucleotides: TGTGCCAGCAGCTTAGCACAGGGTGTTCTGGAGACCCAGTACTTC.